A selection of T cell receptor beta chains follows, all from one sample in a study of T cells in Graves' hyperthyroidism and ophthalmopathy. TCRdb independently ran MiXCR on the multiplex PCR reads; one entry per CDR3 protein. The sample contains roughly 420,000 distinct CDR3 sequences, 15% to 19% of which appear only once. Sequencing was performed on blood. The receptors come from a woman between 18 and 29 years old with Graves' hyperthyroidism. CDR3s include the opening cysteine and the closing phenylalanine or tryptophan. Each record gives: D gene, clone size, J gene, V gene, CDR3 protein, CDR3 DNA. A D gene is named only where the DNA matches it firmly. Size is stated for part of the rows, as once, few or many counts, or as a class when the clone is expanded.

>TRBD1|few|TRBJ2-7|TRBV29-1
CSVGRQGYEQYF
TGCAGCGTGGGAAGACAGGGCTACGAGCAGTACTTC
>.|few|TRBJ1-1|TRBV27
CASSSLTGITEAFF
TGTGCCAGCAGTTCACTAACAGGGATCACTGAAGCTTTCTTT
>.|many|TRBJ1-1|TRBV3-1
CASSLNTGLGTTEAFF
TGTGCCAGCAGCCTTAACACAGGGTTGGGGACCACTGAAGCTTTCTTT
>.|many|TRBJ2-3|TRBV20-1
CSARGVGGRVTDTQYF
TGCAGTGCCAGAGGGGTCGGGGGGCGAGTGACAGATACGCAGTATTTT
>.|many|TRBJ1-1|TRBV6-1
CASSERVRSTEAFF
TGTGCCAGCAGTGAGAGGGTCCGGAGCACTGAAGCTTTCTTT
>.|few|TRBJ2-1|TRBV7-9
CASSYNPASGANEQFF
TGTGCCAGCAGTTATAATCCCGCTAGTGGGGCCAATGAGCAGTTCTTC
>TRBD1|.|TRBJ1-5|TRBV12-3/TRBV12-4
CASSPGQDNQPQHF
TGTGCCAGCAGCCCCGGACAGGACAATCAGCCCCAGCATTTT
>TRBD2|many|TRBJ2-1|TRBV2
CARETSGGAIEQFF
TGTGCCAGGGAGACTAGCGGGGGGGCTATTGAGCAGTTCTTC
>.|.|TRBJ2-7|TRBV14
CASSLGYGQFYEQYF
TGTGCCAGCAGCCTCGGTTACGGGCAGTTTTACGAGCAGTACTTC
>TRBD1|many|TRBJ1-2|TRBV3-1
CASRQQGTVDGYTF
TGTGCCAGCAGACAACAGGGGACGGTAGACGGCTACACCTTC
>.|.|TRBJ1-1|TRBV5-1
CASSSRTPRGTEAFF
TGCGCCAGCAGCTCCAGGACACCGCGGGGTACTGAAGCTTTCTTT
>TRBD2|many|TRBJ2-1|TRBV20-1
CSARGGTSGSVHEQFF
TGCAGTGCTAGAGGCGGGACTAGCGGGAGTGTCCATGAGCAGTTCTTC
>.|few|TRBJ1-4|TRBV12-3/TRBV12-4
CASSNGTPNEKLFF
TGTGCCAGCAGTAACGGGACACCTAATGAAAAACTGTTTTTT
>TRBD1|.|TRBJ1-4|TRBV18
CASSLQGGANEKLFF
TGTGCCAGCTCTCTCCAGGGGGGAGCTAATGAAAAACTGTTTTTT
>.|few|TRBJ2-4|TRBV20-1
CSASIDALAKNIQYF
TGCAGTGCTAGTATAGACGCCCTAGCCAAAAACATTCAGTACTTC
>.|many|TRBJ2-7|TRBV6-1
CASSTRDKSYEQYF
TGTGCCAGCAGTACCAGGGACAAGTCCTACGAGCAGTACTTC
>TRBD2|many|TRBJ2-4|TRBV5-1
CASSLASGGPNIQYF
TGCGCCAGCAGCTTGGCCTCGGGGGGGCCCAACATTCAGTACTTC
>TRBD2|few|TRBJ2-5|TRBV14
CASSQEGRGSWYETQYF
TGTGCCAGCAGCCAAGAAGGGCGGGGGAGCTGGTATGAGACCCAGTACTTC
>.|many|TRBJ1-1|TRBV11-2
CASSLEGVGMNTEAFF
TGTGCCAGCAGCTTAGAAGGGGTGGGTATGAACACTGAAGCTTTCTTT
>.|many|TRBJ1-4|TRBV11-3
CASSLAARKLFF
TGTGCCAGCAGCTTGGCGGCCCGAAAACTGTTTTTT
>TRBD2|.|TRBJ2-1|TRBV5-1
CASSLLRGENNEQFF
TGCGCCAGCAGCTTGTTACGGGGGGAGAACAATGAGCAGTTCTTC
>TRBD1|many|TRBJ2-7|TRBV27
CASSSPGQGINEQYF
TGTGCCAGCAGTTCCCCGGGACAGGGTATCAACGAGCAGTACTTC
>.|few|TRBJ1-2|TRBV18
CASSPMDNYGYTF
TGTGCCAGCTCGCCTATGGATAACTATGGCTACACCTTC
>TRBD1|many|TRBJ1-1|TRBV20-1
CSAPGTGVSSEAFF
TGCAGTGCTCCGGGGACAGGAGTTTCTTCTGAAGCTTTCTTT
>TRBD2|many|TRBJ2-2|TRBV10-3
CAIWTRVTGELFF
TGTGCCATCTGGACTAGGGTAACCGGGGAGCTGTTTTTT
>.|many|TRBJ2-7|TRBV5-5
CASSFEAQYEQYF
TGTGCCAGCAGCTTTGAAGCCCAGTACGAGCAGTACTTC
>TRBD2|few|TRBJ2-7|TRBV20-1
CSAPSGSSGSYEQYF
TGCAGTGCCCCAAGCGGCTCTAGCGGATCCTACGAGCAGTACTTC
>TRBD1|few|TRBJ2-3|TRBV7-9
CASSYGQGDAIIGDTQYF
TGTGCCAGCAGCTACGGACAGGGGGACGCTATCATAGGGGATACGCAGTATTTT
>.|few|TRBJ2-7|TRBV10-3
CAISDGGVYEQYF
TGTGCCATCAGTGACGGCGGGGTCTACGAGCAGTACTTC
>.|.|TRBJ1-6|TRBV25-1
CASGVSPVNSPLHF
TGTGCCAGCGGGGTCTCACCTGTTAATTCACCCCTCCACTTT
>.|many|TRBJ1-2|TRBV20-1
CSAQREPNYGYTF
TGCAGTGCTCAAAGGGAGCCGAACTATGGCTACACCTTC
>.|many|TRBJ2-7|TRBV6-2/TRBV6-3
CASSYSARSLYEQYF
TGTGCCAGCAGTTACTCAGCTAGATCTCTCTACGAGCAGTACTTC
>.|.|TRBJ2-7|TRBV11-3
CASSLVRDPNYEQYF
TGTGCCAGCAGCCTAGTCAGGGACCCCAACTACGAGCAGTACTTC
>TRBD2|many|TRBJ2-7|TRBV24-1
CATSDSGGGTYEQYF
TGTGCCACCAGTGACAGCGGGGGGGGCACCTACGAGCAGTACTTC
>TRBD1|few|TRBJ1-1|TRBV5-8
CASSTTQGTMNTEAFF
TGTGCCAGCAGCACCACACAGGGGACGATGAACACTGAAGCTTTCTTT
>.|few|TRBJ2-2|TRBV24-1
CATSDIPNTGELFF
TGTGCCACCAGTGATATACCAAACACCGGGGAGCTGTTTTTT
>TRBD1|few|TRBJ2-1|TRBV7-3
CASSRQGTSYNEQFF
TGTGCCAGCAGTAGACAGGGAACCTCCTACAATGAGCAGTTCTTC
>TRBD1|many|TRBJ2-7|TRBV3-1
CASSQRAGGFDEQYF
TGTGCCAGCAGCCAAAGGGCAGGGGGCTTCGACGAGCAGTACTTC
>.|.|TRBJ2-2|TRBV24-1
CATSVRGRSGELFF
TGTGCCACCAGTGTTCGCGGCAGGAGTGGGGAGCTGTTTTTT
>TRBD2|few|TRBJ2-1|TRBV24-1
CATSDWTSGYNEQFF
TGTGCCACCAGTGATTGGACTAGCGGATACAATGAGCAGTTCTTC